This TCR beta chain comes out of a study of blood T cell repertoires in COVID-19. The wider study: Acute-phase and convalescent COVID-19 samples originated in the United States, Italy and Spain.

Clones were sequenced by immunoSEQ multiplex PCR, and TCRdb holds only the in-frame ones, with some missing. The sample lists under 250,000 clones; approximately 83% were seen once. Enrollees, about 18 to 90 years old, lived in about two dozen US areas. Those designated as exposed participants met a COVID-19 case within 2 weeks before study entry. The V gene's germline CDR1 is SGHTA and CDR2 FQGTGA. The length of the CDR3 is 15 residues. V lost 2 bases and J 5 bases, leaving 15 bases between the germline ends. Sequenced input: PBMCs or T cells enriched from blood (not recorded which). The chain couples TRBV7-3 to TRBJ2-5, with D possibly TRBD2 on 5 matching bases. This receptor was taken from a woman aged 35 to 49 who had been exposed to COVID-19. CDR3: CASSLGLGGRETQYF. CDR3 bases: TGTGCCAGCAGCTTAGGTTTAGGAGGCCGGGAGACCCAGTACTTC.